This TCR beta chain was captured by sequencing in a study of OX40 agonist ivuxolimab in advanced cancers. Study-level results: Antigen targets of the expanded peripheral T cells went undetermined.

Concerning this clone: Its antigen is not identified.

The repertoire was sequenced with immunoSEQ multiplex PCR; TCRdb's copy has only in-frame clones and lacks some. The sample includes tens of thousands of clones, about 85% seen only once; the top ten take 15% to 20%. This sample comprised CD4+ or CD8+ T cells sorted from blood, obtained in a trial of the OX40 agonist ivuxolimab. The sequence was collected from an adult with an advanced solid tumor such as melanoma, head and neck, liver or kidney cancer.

As DNA, the CDR3 is TGTGCCAGCTCACCAACGGAGGGGGAGCAGCCCCAGCATTTT. Translation gives CASSPTEGEQPQHF. The J gene is TRBJ1-5, the V gene TRBV18; D perhaps matches TRBD1 (6 bases). The V and J ends lost 2 bases and 7 bases respectively, with 12 bases between them. This CDR3 spans 14 amino acids. The germline V gene has CDR1 KGHSH and CDR2 LQKENI.